This T cell receptor beta chain was recovered during a study of control samples from healthy donors and cancer patients. CDR3 length: 15 residues. With 3 bases removed from V and 5 bases from J, the gap between germline ends came to 14 bases. CDR1 and CDR2 from the germline V gene are SGHTA and FQGTGA. Profiling relied on immunoSEQ multiplex PCR, and the TCRdb table lists in-frame clones only, not all of them. The repertoire consists of about 94,000 clones, with roughly nine tenths occurring once and the leading ten covering about 4%. The chain joins TRBV7-3 to TRBJ2-1; D gene unclear. The source is a woman between 18 and 30 years old in good health. The sequenced sample was blood. For the CDR3, the DNA is TGTGCCAGCAGCTTTAGGGCCCCAACAGACAATGAGCAGTTCTTC. This sequence encodes CASSFRAPTDNEQFF.